A selection of T cell receptor beta chains follows, all from one sample in a study of T cells in Graves' hyperthyroidism and ophthalmopathy. TCRdb re-called the multiplex PCR reads through MiXCR, storing one row per CDR3 protein. The table has a few hundred thousand distinct CDR3 sequences, about 16% seen once. The sequencing input was blood. Receptors originate from a woman in her twenties or thirties with Graves' ophthalmopathy. Both conserved end residues are part of each CDR3. A D gene is named only where the DNA matches it firmly. Rows give clone size only sometimes, using once, few, many, or a class for an expanded clone.

cdr3_length	j_call	v_call	clone_size	d_call	cdr3_nt	cdr3_aa
13	TRBJ2-1	TRBV27	many	TRBD2	TGTGCCCCTGCTAGCGGGAGGGCCAATGAGCAGTTCTTC	CAPASGRANEQFF
19	TRBJ2-3	TRBV20-1	many	TRBD2	TGCAGTGCTAGAGGAGGTGGTGCTAGCGGTCGAATTAGCACAGATACGCAGTATTTT	CSARGGGASGRISTDTQYF
14	TRBJ2-7	TRBV19	.	.	TGTGCCAGTAGTATTGGGGGGACAGACTACGAGCAGTACTTC	CASSIGGTDYEQYF
12	TRBJ2-1	TRBV7-2	many	.	TGTGCCAGCAGCTTATTTCCTAATGAGCAGTTCTTC	CASSLFPNEQFF
18	TRBJ2-1	TRBV10-2	.	.	TGCGCCAGCAGTGAGCCCAGATCTCGCAAGGGGGGTTACAATGAGCAGTTCTTC	CASSEPRSRKGGYNEQFF
13	TRBJ2-7	TRBV20-1	many	.	TGCAGTGCAAGCAGTCCCTATACCTACGAGCAGTACTTC	CSASSPYTYEQYF
16	TRBJ1-4	TRBV28	.	.	TGTGCCAGCAGCAGCTATTCAGGGAGTCCTAATGAAAAACTGTTTTTT	CASSSYSGSPNEKLFF
12	TRBJ2-7	TRBV2	many	.	TGTGCCATCCGCCGGGACGGGAACGAGCAGTACTTC	CAIRRDGNEQYF
13	TRBJ2-5	TRBV20-1	many	TRBD1	TGCAGTGCTAGATTGACAGGGTGGGAGACCCAGTACTTC	CSARLTGWETQYF
15	TRBJ2-7	TRBV4-2	few	.	TGTGCCAGCAGCCGGACGGGGACCCTCGGGAACGAGCAGTACTTC	CASSRTGTLGNEQYF
14	TRBJ1-2	TRBV4-2	.	.	TGTGCCAGCAGCCAAGACACCAGGCTTGACGGCTACACCTTC	CASSQDTRLDGYTF
15	TRBJ2-7	TRBV10-3	few	TRBD1	TGTGCCAGCAGATTGGACAGGGGGCTGACAGGCGCGCAGTACTTC	CASRLDRGLTGAQYF
13	TRBJ2-1	TRBV2	many	.	TGTGCCAGCAGTTTTCCTGATCGAGAGGAGCAGTTCTTC	CASSFPDREEQFF
17	TRBJ2-1	TRBV7-2	many	TRBD2	TGTGCCAGCAGCTTAGAGGGACTAGCCCCTCTCTACAATGAGCAGTTCTTC	CASSLEGLAPLYNEQFF
17	TRBJ1-6	TRBV7-2	.	.	TGTGCCAGCAGCTTAACTCCCTTAAGCTCCTATAATTCACCCCTCCACTTT	CASSLTPLSSYNSPLHF
15	TRBJ2-2	TRBV12-3/TRBV12-4	.	TRBD1	TGTGCCAGCACGACGGGACAGGGTTTGACCGGGGAGCTGTTTTTT	CASTTGQGLTGELFF
15	TRBJ2-3	TRBV19	once	.	TGTGCCAGTAGTATAGAGGCAGGGGTGAAAGATACGCAGTATTTT	CASSIEAGVKDTQYF
14	TRBJ2-5	TRBV6-2/TRBV6-3	many	TRBD2	TGTGCCAGCAGTCCTAGCGGGAGCATCGAGACCCAGTACTTC	CASSPSGSIETQYF
16	TRBJ2-1	TRBV4-1	.	.	TGCGCCAGCAGCCAACCCCCAGGCGTGGCGCGCAATGAGCAGTTCTTC	CASSQPPGVARNEQFF
13	TRBJ2-2	TRBV27	few	TRBD1	TGTGCCAGTTCCGACAGGGCAGTCGGGGAGCTGTTTTTT	CASSDRAVGELFF
13	TRBJ2-3	TRBV6-1	many	.	TGTGCCAGCAGTACCAACTCAGGGGATACGCAGTATTTT	CASSTNSGDTQYF
16	TRBJ2-7	TRBV7-8	few	.	TGTGCCAGCAGCTTAGGACAAGACAGTCTAGTAATCGAGCAGTACTTC	CASSLGQDSLVIEQYF
14	TRBJ2-3	TRBV20-1	many	.	TGCAGTGCTAGAAATCCCGTAGGTGGGGATACGCAGTATTTT	CSARNPVGGDTQYF
18	TRBJ1-1	TRBV27	many	.	TGTGCCAGCAGTCACGCGGGGGTAGAAGGGGGTTTGAACACTGAAGCTTTCTTT	CASSHAGVEGGLNTEAFF
11	TRBJ2-7	TRBV28	.	.	TGTGCCACCGACGGACGGTACGAGCAGTACTTC	CATDGRYEQYF
16	TRBJ1-1	TRBV7-2	many	TRBD1	TGTGCCAGCAGCTCCTGGTGGGGACAGGGAAACACTGAAGCTTTCTTT	CASSSWWGQGNTEAFF
14	TRBJ1-5	TRBV6-1	.	.	TGTGCCAGCAGACAGGACAGTAGCAATCAGCCCCAGCATTTT	CASRQDSSNQPQHF
15	TRBJ1-4	TRBV5-1	many	TRBD1	TGCGCCAGCAGCCCATCCGGGACAGGGAACGAAAAACTGTTTTTT	CASSPSGTGNEKLFF
15	TRBJ2-2	TRBV6-1	many	.	TGTGCCAGCAGTGGGGCAGGAACGAACACCGGGGAGCTGTTTTTT	CASSGAGTNTGELFF
13	TRBJ1-5	TRBV24-1	.	TRBD1	TGTGCCACCAACCCACAGGGGAGTCAGCCCCAGCATTTT	CATNPQGSQPQHF
14	TRBJ2-3	TRBV6-1	few	.	TGTGCCAGCAGGTCTCCGACTAGGGCCGATACGCAGTATTTT	CASRSPTRADTQYF
15	TRBJ2-2	TRBV28	many	.	TGTGCCAGCAGTTCGGTCGGGGTGGGGACCGGGGAGCTGTTTTTT	CASSSVGVGTGELFF
15	TRBJ2-3	TRBV20-1	many	TRBD2	TGCAGTGCTAGGGTAGCGGGAGGCCTCACAGATACGCAGTATTTT	CSARVAGGLTDTQYF
18	TRBJ1-2	TRBV7-2	.	.	TGCGCCAGCAGCCAATTACTCCCCCGGGGACGGGACGTCTATGGCTACACCTTC	CASSQLLPRGRDVYGYTF
15	TRBJ2-1	TRBV11-2	many	TRBD1	TGTGCCAGCAGCTTAGATTGGGGACAGGGTAATGAGCAGTTCTTC	CASSLDWGQGNEQFF
13	TRBJ2-2	TRBV7-3	many	.	TGTGCCAGCAGCTCGTCCTTGACCGGGGAGCTGTTTTTT	CASSSSLTGELFF
17	TRBJ1-6	TRBV3-1	many	.	TGTGCCAGCAGCCAAGCCCTTTCAAGGACAAATAATTCACCCCTCCACTTT	CASSQALSRTNNSPLHF
11	TRBJ2-5	TRBV12-3/TRBV12-4	few	.	TGTGCCAGCGGCTTCGGTGGGCTCGAGGACTTC	CASGFGGLEDF
11	TRBJ1-1	TRBV28	many	.	TGTGCCAGCAGGGGGCCCACTGAAGCTTTCTTT	CASRGPTEAFF
17	TRBJ2-6	TRBV4-3	.	TRBD1	TGCGCCAGCAGCCAAGTTCGGGACAGGGGTGGGGCCAACGTCCTGACTTTC	CASSQVRDRGGANVLTF